A selection of T cell receptor beta chains follows, all from one sample in a study of T cell changes during pregnancy in multiple sclerosis. Assay used: immunoSEQ multiplex PCR; TCRdb lists only in-frame clones, some missing. Among about 45,000 clones listed, 80% to 95% were seen once. The sample was CD4+ T cells from peripheral blood mononuclear cells, taken before pregnancy. Receptor source: a female donor with multiple sclerosis, enrolled in a pregnancy study. CDR3s include the opening cysteine and the closing phenylalanine or tryptophan. The order of the fields is D gene, J gene, clone size, V gene, CDR3 protein, CDR3 DNA. D genes are given only for firm matches. Part of the rows lack a size; the others show once, few, many or a class for expanded clones.

D: TRBD1; J: TRBJ2-2; size: -; V: TRBV19; CDR3: CATNLRAGGNTGELFF; DNA: TGTGCCACCAACCTCAGGGCAGGGGGCAACACCGGGGAGCTGTTTTTT
D: -; J: TRBJ2-7; size: -; V: TRBV28; CDR3: CASSLFLSASYEQYF; DNA: TGTGCCAGCAGTTTATTCCTTAGCGCTTCCTACGAGCAGTACTTC
D: -; J: TRBJ1-1; size: -; V: TRBV19; CDR3: CASSITTRGPEAFF; DNA: TGTGCCAGTAGTATAACTACTCGCGGTCCTGAAGCTTTCTTT
D: TRBD1; J: TRBJ1-5; size: -; V: TRBV6-5; CDR3: CASSYSTGGNQPQHF; DNA: TGTGCCAGCAGTTACTCGACAGGGGGGAATCAGCCCCAGCATTTT
D: TRBD2; J: TRBJ2-7; size: -; V: TRBV27; CDR3: CASRNGKGGLSTRRDEQYF; DNA: TGTGCCAGCAGGAATGGGAAGGGAGGGCTTTCGACCCGTCGGGACGAGCAGTACTTC
D: -; J: TRBJ1-1; size: -; V: TRBV6-6; CDR3: CASSTIGGLQEAFF; DNA: TGTGCCAGCAGTACCATCGGAGGGCTACAGGAAGCTTTCTTT
D: TRBD1; J: TRBJ1-2; size: -; V: TRBV28; CDR3: CAGGQAAWGYTF; DNA: TGTGCCGGGGGACAGGCCGCTTGGGGCTACACCTTC
D: -; J: TRBJ2-1; size: -; V: TRBV15; CDR3: CATSRDPQVYNEQFF; DNA: TGTGCCACCAGCAGAGATCCACAGGTTTACAATGAGCAGTTCTTC
D: TRBD1; J: TRBJ2-7; size: -; V: TRBV15; CDR3: CATSSQGQTYEQYF; DNA: TGTGCCACCAGCAGCCAGGGACAGACCTACGAGCAGTACTTC
D: TRBD1; J: TRBJ2-7; size: -; V: TRBV14; CDR3: CASSQVRTGVYEQYF; DNA: TGTGCCAGCAGCCAAGTCCGGACAGGGGTCTACGAGCAGTACTTC
D: TRBD1; J: TRBJ1-2; size: -; V: TRBV19; CDR3: CASIGTGFNYGYTF; DNA: TGTGCCAGTATCGGGACAGGGTTTAACTATGGCTACACCTTC
D: -; J: TRBJ1-2; size: -; V: TRBV14; CDR3: CASSQEPALANYGYTF; DNA: TGTGCCAGCAGCCAAGAGCCAGCCCTAGCTAACTATGGCTACACCTTC
D: TRBD2; J: TRBJ2-7; size: -; V: TRBV7-8; CDR3: CASSLGVLAGEGYEQYF; DNA: TGTGCCAGCAGCTTAGGGGTTTTAGCGGGAGAGGGGTACGAGCAGTACTTC
D: TRBD1; J: TRBJ1-1; size: -; V: TRBV5-5; CDR3: CASSFVQGLNTEAFF; DNA: TGTGCCAGCAGCTTCGTACAGGGGTTGAACACTGAAGCTTTCTTT
D: TRBD1; J: TRBJ1-2; size: -; V: TRBV5-1; CDR3: CASSAVQGGYGYTF; DNA: TGCGCCAGCAGCGCGGTGCAGGGGGGCTATGGCTACACCTTC
D: -; J: TRBJ2-7; size: few; V: TRBV19; CDR3: CASSIGPHWAEPYEQYF; DNA: TGTGCCAGTAGTATAGGGCCTCATTGGGCCGAACCCTACGAGCAGTACTTC
D: -; J: TRBJ1-1; size: -; V: TRBV6-6; CDR3: CASSYPFRNTEAFF; DNA: TGTGCCAGCAGTTACCCATTTAGAAACACTGAAGCTTTCTTT
D: -; J: TRBJ1-2; size: -; V: TRBV5-4; CDR3: CASSPPGGGYTF; DNA: TGTGCCAGCAGCCCACCCGGGGGTGGCTACACCTTC
D: -; J: TRBJ1-6; size: -; V: TRBV7-9; CDR3: CASSLRGSSYNSPLHF; DNA: TGTGCCAGCAGCTTAAGGGGGAGCTCCTATAATTCACCCCTCCACTTT
D: -; J: TRBJ2-7; size: -; V: TRBV7-9; CDR3: CASSPMVLPTYEQYF; DNA: TGTGCCAGCAGCCCGATGGTACTTCCAACCTACGAGCAGTACTTC
D: TRBD1; J: TRBJ2-3; size: -; V: TRBV19; CDR3: CASSIKGTGSDTQYF; DNA: TGTGCCAGTAGTATTAAGGGGACAGGGTCGGATACGCAGTATTTT
D: TRBD1; J: TRBJ2-1; size: -; V: TRBV5-4; CDR3: CASSLGDRANNEQFF; DNA: TGTGCCAGCAGCTTGGGGGACAGGGCAAACAATGAGCAGTTCTTC
D: TRBD2; J: TRBJ2-7; size: -; V: TRBV2; CDR3: CASRRGLAAYEQYF; DNA: TGTGCCAGCAGGAGGGGACTAGCGGCCTACGAGCAGTACTTC
D: -; J: TRBJ1-1; size: few; V: TRBV7-3; CDR3: CASSPEGIGNTEAFF; DNA: TGTGCCAGCAGCCCGGAGGGGATCGGGAACACTGAAGCTTTCTTT
D: -; J: TRBJ1-2; size: -; V: TRBV4-3; CDR3: CASSQDYYGYTF; DNA: TGCGCCAGCAGCCAAGACTACTATGGCTACACCTTC
D: TRBD2; J: TRBJ2-1; size: few; V: TRBV6-5; CDR3: CASSRLAGGPTEQFF; DNA: TGTGCCAGCAGTCGACTAGCGGGAGGCCCCACTGAGCAGTTCTTC
D: -; J: TRBJ2-3; size: once; V: TRBV5-1; CDR3: CASSFGDPQNTQYF; DNA: TGCGCCAGCAGCTTCGGCGACCCACAGAATACGCAGTATTTT
D: TRBD1; J: TRBJ2-7; size: -; V: TRBV19; CDR3: CASSMTRGRGSEEQYF; DNA: TGTGCCAGTAGTATGACTCGTGGCAGGGGGTCTGAAGAGCAGTACTTC
D: -; J: TRBJ2-7; size: -; V: TRBV7-6; CDR3: CASSLGPDSWEVLYEQYF; DNA: TGTGCCAGCAGCTTAGGCCCCGACAGTTGGGAGGTTTTGTACGAGCAGTACTTC
D: -; J: TRBJ1-1; size: -; V: TRBV6-1; CDR3: CASSDKGGYTEAFF; DNA: TGTGCCAGCAGTGATAAGGGCGGGTACACTGAAGCTTTCTTT